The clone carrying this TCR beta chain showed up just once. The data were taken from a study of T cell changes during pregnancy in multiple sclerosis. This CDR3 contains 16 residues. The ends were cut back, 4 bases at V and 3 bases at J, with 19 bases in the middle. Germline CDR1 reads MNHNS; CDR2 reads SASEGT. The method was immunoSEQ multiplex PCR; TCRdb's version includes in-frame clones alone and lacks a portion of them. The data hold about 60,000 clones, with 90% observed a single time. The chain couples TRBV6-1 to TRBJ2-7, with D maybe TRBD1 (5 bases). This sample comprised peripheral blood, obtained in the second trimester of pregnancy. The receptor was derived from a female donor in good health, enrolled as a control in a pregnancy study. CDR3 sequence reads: CASSGAGADPFYEQYF. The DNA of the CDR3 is TGTGCCAGCAGTGGTGCTGGGGCGGATCCCTTCTACGAGCAGTACTTC.